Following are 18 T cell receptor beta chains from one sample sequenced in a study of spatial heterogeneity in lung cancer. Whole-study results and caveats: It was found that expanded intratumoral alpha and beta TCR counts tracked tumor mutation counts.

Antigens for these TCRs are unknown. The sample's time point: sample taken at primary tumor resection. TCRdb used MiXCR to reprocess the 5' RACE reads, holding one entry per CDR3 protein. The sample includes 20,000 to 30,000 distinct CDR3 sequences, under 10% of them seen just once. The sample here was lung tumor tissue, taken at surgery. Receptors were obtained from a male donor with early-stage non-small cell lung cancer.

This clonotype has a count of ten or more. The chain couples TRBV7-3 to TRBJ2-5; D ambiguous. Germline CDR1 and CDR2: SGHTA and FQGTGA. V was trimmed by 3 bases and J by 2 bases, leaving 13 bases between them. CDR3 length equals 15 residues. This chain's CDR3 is CASSLGQIPQETQYF. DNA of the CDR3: TGTGCCAGCAGCTTGGGCCAGATCCCACAAGAGACCCAGTACTTC. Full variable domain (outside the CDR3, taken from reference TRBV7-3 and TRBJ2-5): GAGVSQTPSNKVTEKGKYVELRCDPISGHTALYWYRQSLGQGPEFLIYFQGTGAADDSGLPNDRFFAVRPEGSVSTLKIQRTERGDSAVYLCASSLGQIPQETQYFGPGTRLLVL.

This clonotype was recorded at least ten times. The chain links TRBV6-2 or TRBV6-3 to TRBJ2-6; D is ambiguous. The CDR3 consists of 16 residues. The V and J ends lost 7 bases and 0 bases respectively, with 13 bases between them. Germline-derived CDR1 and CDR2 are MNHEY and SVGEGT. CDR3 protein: CASTQVRASGANVLTF. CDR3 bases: TGTGCCAGCACCCAGGTACGGGCCTCTGGGGCCAACGTCCTGACTTTC.

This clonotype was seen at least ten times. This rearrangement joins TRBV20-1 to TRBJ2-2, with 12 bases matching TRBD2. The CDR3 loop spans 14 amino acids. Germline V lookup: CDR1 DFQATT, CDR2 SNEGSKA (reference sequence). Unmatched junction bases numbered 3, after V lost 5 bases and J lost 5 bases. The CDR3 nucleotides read TGCAGTGCTCCGACTAGCGGGAGTACCGGGGAGCTGTTTTTT. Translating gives CSAPTSGSTGELFF.

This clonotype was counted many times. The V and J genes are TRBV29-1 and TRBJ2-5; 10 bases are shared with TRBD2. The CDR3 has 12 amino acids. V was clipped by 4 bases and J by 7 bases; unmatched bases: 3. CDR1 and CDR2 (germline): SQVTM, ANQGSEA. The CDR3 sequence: CSVVRTSGTQYF. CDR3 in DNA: TGCAGCGTTGTCAGGACTAGCGGGACCCAGTACTTC.

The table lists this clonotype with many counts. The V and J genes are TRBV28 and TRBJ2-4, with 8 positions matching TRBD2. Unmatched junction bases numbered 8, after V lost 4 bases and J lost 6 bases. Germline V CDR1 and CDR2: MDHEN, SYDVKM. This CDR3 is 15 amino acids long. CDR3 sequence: CASSSGEAGVNIQYF. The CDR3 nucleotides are TGTGCCAGCAGTTCGGGGGAAGCGGGAGTAAACATTCAGTACTTC.

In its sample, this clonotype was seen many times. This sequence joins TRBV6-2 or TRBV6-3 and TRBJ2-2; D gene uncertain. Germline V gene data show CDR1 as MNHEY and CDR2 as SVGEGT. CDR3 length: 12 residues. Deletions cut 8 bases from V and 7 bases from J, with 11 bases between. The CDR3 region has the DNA TGTGCCAGCGCTCGATGGAACGGGGAGCTGTTTTTT. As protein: CASARWNGELFF.

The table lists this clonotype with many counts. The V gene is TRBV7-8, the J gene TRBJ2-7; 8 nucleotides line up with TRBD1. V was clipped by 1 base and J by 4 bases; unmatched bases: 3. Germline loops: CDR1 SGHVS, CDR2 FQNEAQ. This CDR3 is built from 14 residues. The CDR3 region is CASSLGTGIYEQYF. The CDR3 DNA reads TGTGCCAGCAGCTTAGGGACAGGGATTTACGAGCAGTACTTC.

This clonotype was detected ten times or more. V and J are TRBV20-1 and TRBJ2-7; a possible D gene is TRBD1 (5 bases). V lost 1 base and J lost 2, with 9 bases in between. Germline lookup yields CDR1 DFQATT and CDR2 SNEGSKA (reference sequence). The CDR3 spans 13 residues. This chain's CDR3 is CSARVPTAYEQYF. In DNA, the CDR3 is TGCAGTGCTAGAGTCCCGACAGCCTACGAGCAGTACTTC.

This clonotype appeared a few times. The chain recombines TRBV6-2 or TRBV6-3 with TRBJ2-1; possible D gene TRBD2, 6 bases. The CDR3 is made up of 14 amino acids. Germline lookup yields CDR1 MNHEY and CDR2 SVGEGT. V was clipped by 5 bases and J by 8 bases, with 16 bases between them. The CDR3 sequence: CASSMEGTSYEQFF. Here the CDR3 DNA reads TGTGCCAGCAGTATGGAGGGGACTTCCTATGAGCAGTTCTTC.

The CDR3 protein is CSALLGTSNEKLFF. The CDR3 DNA sequence: TGCAGCGCCCTGTTAGGCACCTCTAATGAAAAACTGTTTTTT. The V call is TRBV29-1, the J call TRBJ1-4; D call uncertain. Germline CDR1 reads SQVTM; CDR2 reads ANQGSEA. This CDR3 is built from 14 residues. Trimming took off 7 bases at V and 3 bases at J, with 15 bases between the two ends.

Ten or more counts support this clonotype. CDR3 loop: CASSDQGHNSPLHF. In nucleotides, the CDR3 is TGTGCCAGCTCGGATCAGGGGCACAATTCACCCCTCCACTTT. This chain uses TRBV18 with TRBJ1-6, with TRBD1 as a possible D gene (6 bases). The germline gives CDR1 KGHSH, CDR2 LQKENI. The CDR3 has 14 amino acids. V was pared by 6 bases and J by 7 bases, with 13 bases between. The whole variable domain, remainder taken from reference TRBV18 and TRBJ1-6, is NAGVMQNPRHLVRRRGQEARLRCSPMKGHSHVYWYRQLPEEGLKFMVYLQKENIIDESGMPKERFSAEFPKEGPSILRIQQVVRGDSAAYFCASSDQGHNSPLHFGNGTRLTVT.

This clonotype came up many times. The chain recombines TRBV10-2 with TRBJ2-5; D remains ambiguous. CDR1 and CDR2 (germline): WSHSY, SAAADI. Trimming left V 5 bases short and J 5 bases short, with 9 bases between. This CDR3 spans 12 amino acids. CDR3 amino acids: CASSIGPETQYF. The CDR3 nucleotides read TGCGCCAGCAGTATAGGTCCGGAGACCCAGTACTTC.

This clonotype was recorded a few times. CDR3 nucleotides: TGCGCCAGCAGAGTACAGGCATCCTACGAGCAGTACTTC. This encodes CASRVQASYEQYF. V usage is TRBV5-1 and J usage is TRBJ2-7; the D gene is possibly TRBD1 (5 bases). CDR1 and CDR2 (germline): SGHRS, YFSETQ. The CDR3 length is 13 residues. V was shortened by 5 bases and J by 1 base, with 10 bases between the two germline ends.

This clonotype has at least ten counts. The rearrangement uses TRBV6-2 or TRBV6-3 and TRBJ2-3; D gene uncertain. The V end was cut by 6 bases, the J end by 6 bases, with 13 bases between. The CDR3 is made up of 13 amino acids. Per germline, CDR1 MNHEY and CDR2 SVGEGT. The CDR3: CASSLVTSDTQYF. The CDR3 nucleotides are TGTGCCAGCAGCCTAGTGACCTCGGATACGCAGTATTTT.

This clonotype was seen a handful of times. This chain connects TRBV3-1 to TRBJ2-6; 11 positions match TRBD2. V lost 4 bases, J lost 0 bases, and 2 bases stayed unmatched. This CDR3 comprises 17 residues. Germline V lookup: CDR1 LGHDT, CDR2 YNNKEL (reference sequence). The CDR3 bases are TGTGCCAGCAGCCGACTAGCGGGAAGCTCTGGGGCCAACGTCCTGACTTTC. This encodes CASSRLAGSSGANVLTF.

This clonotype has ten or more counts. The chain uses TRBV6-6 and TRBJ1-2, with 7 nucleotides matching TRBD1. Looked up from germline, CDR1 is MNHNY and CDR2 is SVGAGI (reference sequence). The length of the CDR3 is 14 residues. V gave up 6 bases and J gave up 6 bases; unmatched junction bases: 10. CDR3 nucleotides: TGTGCCAGCAGATCTATACCTCAGGGGGATGGCTACACCTTC. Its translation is CASRSIPQGDGYTF.

The CDR3 region has the DNA TGCAGTGCTGACGGAGACAGGAGCACCTACGAGCAGTACTTC. Protein: CSADGDRSTYEQYF. The chain is built from TRBV20-1 and TRBJ2-7; possible D gene TRBD1, 6 bases. This CDR3 has 14 residues. CDR1 and CDR2 from the germline V gene are DFQATT and SNEGSKA (reference sequence). Trimming took 5 bases from V and 2 from J, leaving 16 bases between them.

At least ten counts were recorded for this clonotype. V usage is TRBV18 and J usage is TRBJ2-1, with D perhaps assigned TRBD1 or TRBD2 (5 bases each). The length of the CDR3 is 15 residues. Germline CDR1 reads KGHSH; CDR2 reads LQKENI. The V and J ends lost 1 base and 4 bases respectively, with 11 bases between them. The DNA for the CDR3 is TGTGCCAGCTCACCACTGGGGGTTGGTTACAATGAGCAGTTCTTC. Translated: CASSPLGVGYNEQFF.